The sequence of this TCR beta chain was determined in a study of control samples from healthy donors and cancer patients. Data came from immunoSEQ multiplex PCR; TCRdb stores just in-frame clones and leaves some out. The table has 55,000 to 85,000 clones, about 87% seen once. CDR1 and CDR2 from the germline V gene are KGHSH and LQKENI. CDR3 length: 14 amino acids. Trimming removed 2 bases from V and 0 bases from J, with 7 bases in between. Sequencing was done on a sample of PBMCs. The genes are TRBV18 and TRBJ1-1; tentatively, D is TRBD1 (5 bases). The TCR comes from a woman in her forties or fifties with head and neck cancer. The CDR3 sequence is CASSPGAMNTEAFF. Written as DNA, the CDR3 is TGTGCCAGCTCACCAGGGGCTATGAACACTGAAGCTTTCTTT.